The clone carrying this T cell receptor (beta chain) was recorded a few times. The target antigen is unknown. The source of the sample is a study of post-analysis software for immune sequencing data. Points from the study as a whole: By F measure, samples from a shared preparation batch strongly co-clustered. Those with multiple sclerosis, the patient group, showed significantly lower normalized Chao1 diversity than controls. Patients showed TRBV5-6, TRBV5-1 and TRBV20-1 among five TRBV segments more frequent than in controls.

Germline CDR1 LGHNA, CDR2 YNFKEQ. Trimming pared 0 bases from V and 5 bases from J, leaving 10 bases between. The length of the CDR3 is 14 residues. TCR beta cDNA libraries had unique molecular identifiers. A single record per CDR3 protein comes from TCRdb applying MiXCR to the PCR reads. The sample has fewer than 550,000 distinct CDR3 sequences, 34% seen once; the top ten hold 6%. The sequencing sample was made of blood. The origin of this receptor is a girl aged 2-17 years with multiple sclerosis. V is TRBV4-2 and J is TRBJ1-2, with D possibly TRBD1 on 5 matching bases. The CDR3 DNA reads TGTGCCAGCAGCCAAGACAGAGGGGTTTATGGCTACACCTTC. Protein: CASSQDRGVYGYTF.